This T cell receptor beta chain was identified during a study of chemoradiotherapy in HPV16-positive cancers. The overall study: Candidate HPV-specific T-cell clones and common TCR motifs came from functional assays in a couple of HPV16-positive patients. Study conclusions and caveats: Functional assays defining HPV-specific T cells used only two HPV16-positive patients. In HPV16-positive patients, HPV-responsive T-cell expansion tracked better recurrence-free survival.

Germline lookup yields CDR1 LNHDA and CDR2 SQIVND (reference sequence). The CDR3 contains 18 residues. V shed 7 bases, J shed 0 bases, and the junction held 10 bases outside the gene matches. Assay used: immunoSEQ multiplex PCR; TCRdb lists only in-frame clones, some missing. Of about 32,000 clones in the sample, 88% were seen once. The table lists this clone with a count of one. Its antigen is unidentified. This clonotype was sampled from a human donor with HPV-associated anogenital cancer. V and J are TRBV19 and TRBJ2-6; 9 positions match TRBD1. Source: blood, taken from a patient who underwent chemoradiotherapy. In DNA, the CDR3 is TGTGCCAGTATCCCCGGGACAGGGACCCTCTCTGGGGCCAACGTCCTGACTTTC. It is translated as CASIPGTGTLSGANVLTF.